This T cell receptor (beta chain) was observed in a study of blood T cells in healthy people across ages. Primers used in a second PCR of about 6 to 11 cycles were a sample-barcoded 5' primer and a J-beta primer mix. TCRdb ran MiXCR on the 5' RACE reads and lists one entry per CDR3 protein. Seen here are approximately 780,000 distinct CDR3 sequences, about 26% observed once, and the top ten hold 3%. To note about this clonotype: Its antigen is undetermined.

Notes on the study in general: Calculation of diversity from one million T cells yielded estimates considered to be underestimates. Donor CMV status was unknown, possibly confounding expanded clonotype changes.

This CDR3 comprises 15 residues. V was trimmed by 2 bases and J by 5 bases, leaving 10 bases between them. The germline V gene encodes CDR1 KGHSH and CDR2 LQKENI. Another study also made use of these data, one on T cells of mothers and their children. According to that study: For each mother, over 8 million TCR beta CDR3 reads were obtained, and for each child, about 3 million.

Sequencing was carried out using blood. The gene calls are TRBV18 and TRBJ1-6, with D tentatively TRBD1 (6 bases). This receptor was identified in a boy aged 10-17 years in good health. CDR3 protein: CASSPVDSDNSPLHF. The CDR3, as DNA: TGTGCCAGCTCACCAGTGGACAGTGATAATTCACCCCTCCACTTT.